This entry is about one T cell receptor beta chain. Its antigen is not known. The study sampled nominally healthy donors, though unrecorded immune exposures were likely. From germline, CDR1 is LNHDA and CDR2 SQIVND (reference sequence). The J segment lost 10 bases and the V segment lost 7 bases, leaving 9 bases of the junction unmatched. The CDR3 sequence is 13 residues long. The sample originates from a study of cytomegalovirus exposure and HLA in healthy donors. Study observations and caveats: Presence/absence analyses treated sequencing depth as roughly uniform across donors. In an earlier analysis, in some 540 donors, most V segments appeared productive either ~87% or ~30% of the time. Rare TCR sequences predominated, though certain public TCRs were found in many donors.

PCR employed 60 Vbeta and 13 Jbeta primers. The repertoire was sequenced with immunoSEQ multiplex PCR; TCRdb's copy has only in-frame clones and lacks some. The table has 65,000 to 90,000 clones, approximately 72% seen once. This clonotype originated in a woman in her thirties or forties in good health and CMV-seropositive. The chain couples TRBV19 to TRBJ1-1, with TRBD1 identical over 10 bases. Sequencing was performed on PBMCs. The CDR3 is CASIPGQGVAAFF. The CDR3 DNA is TGTGCCAGTATTCCCGGACAGGGGGTTGCAGCTTTCTTT.